The count of the clone carrying this T cell receptor beta chain is one. What it recognizes is unknown. The PCR had 60 Vbeta and 13 Jbeta primers. Produced via immunoSEQ multiplex PCR; TCRdb's table is partial and in-frame only. Of 150,000 or so clones listed, 79% are singletons. The source of the sample is a study of cytomegalovirus exposure and HLA in healthy donors. Study results and limitations: The study assumed roughly uniform donor sequencing depth for presence/absence analyses.

CDR3 size: 16 residues. The trim removed 8 bases at V and 3 bases at J, leaving 16 bases unmatched. Germline V CDR1 and CDR2: SGHNT, YYREEE (reference sequence). Source material: PBMCs. The clonotype comes from a woman in her 40s in good health and CMV-seropositive. The genes are TRBV5-4 and TRBJ2-7; TRBD1 aligns across 8 bases. The CDR3 DNA follows: TGTGCCAGTACCAGGGAACCGACAGGGGCCCTCTACGAGCAGTACTTC. Its translation is CASTREPTGALYEQYF.